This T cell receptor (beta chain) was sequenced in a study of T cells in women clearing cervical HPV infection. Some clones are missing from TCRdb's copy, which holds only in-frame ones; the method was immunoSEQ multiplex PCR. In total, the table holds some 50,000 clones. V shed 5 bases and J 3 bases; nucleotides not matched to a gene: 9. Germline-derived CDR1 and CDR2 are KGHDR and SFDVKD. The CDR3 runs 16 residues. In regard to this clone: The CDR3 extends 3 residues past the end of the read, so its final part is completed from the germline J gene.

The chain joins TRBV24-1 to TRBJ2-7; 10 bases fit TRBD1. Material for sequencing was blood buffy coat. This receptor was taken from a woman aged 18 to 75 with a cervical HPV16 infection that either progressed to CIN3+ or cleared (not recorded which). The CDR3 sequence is CATSGSKGQGLYEQYF. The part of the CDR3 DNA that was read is TGTGCCACCAGTGGCTCAAAGGGACAGGGGCTCTACGAG.